The source of this T cell receptor beta chain is a study of cytomegalovirus exposure and HLA in healthy donors. Study-wide context: It was reported in a later analysis that the same platform had been used for the approximately 120 validation repertoires as for the approximately 700 first-cohort repertoires. Study-wide results and caveats: Confirmation was obtained in vitro that a few CMV-associated chains are specific for CMV antigens. The TCR clusters that emerged in the first cohort tended, a later analysis found, to co-occur in the approximately 120 validation repertoires.

Clones were read by immunoSEQ multiplex PCR, and TCRdb kept only the in-frame ones, dropping some. The repertoire holds 150,000 to 200,000 clones, with almost 85% as singletons. The CDR3 length is 14 residues. The germline gives CDR1 SGDLS, CDR2 YYNGEE. Note on this clone: The antigen is not known. A read error may account for a junction end that differs from germline.

Sequenced: PBMCs. The source is a man aged 25-45 years in good health and CMV-seropositive. This sequence joins TRBV9 and TRBJ2-1, with 12 bases lining up with TRBD2. Here the CDR3 reads CASSPRLAGAPRVF. The CDR3 coding sequence is TGTGCCAGCAGCCCTCGACTAGCGGGAGCCCCCCGGGTCTTC.